This T cell receptor (beta chain) was retrieved from a study of identical twins. Study-wide findings and caveats: Models underestimated out-of-frame TCR alpha sharing in monozygotic twins. Some out-of-frame alpha sequences were shared by twins, and these showed excess low generation probability.

MiXCR, run by TCRdb on the 5' RACE reads, gives a single entry per CDR3 protein. In the table there are approximately 260,000 distinct CDR3 sequences, 6.5% to 9.5% of which are singletons. The V gene's germline CDR1 is SGHKS and CDR2 YYEKEE (reference sequence). The V end lost 0 bases, the J end lost 6 bases, and 18 bases lay between the germline ends. The CDR3 has 16 amino acids. This clonotype was detected a few times. Its antigen remains unidentified. Another study also made use of these data, one on yellow fever vaccine responses in identical twins.

The sample was CD8+ T cells sorted from blood. The TCR originated in a young woman in good health. The chain recombines TRBV5-5 with TRBJ1-2; no firm D call. The CDR3 here is CASSLDERGFRDGYTF. The DNA for the CDR3 is TGTGCCAGCAGCTTGGACGAACGGGGTTTTCGGGATGGCTACACCTTC.